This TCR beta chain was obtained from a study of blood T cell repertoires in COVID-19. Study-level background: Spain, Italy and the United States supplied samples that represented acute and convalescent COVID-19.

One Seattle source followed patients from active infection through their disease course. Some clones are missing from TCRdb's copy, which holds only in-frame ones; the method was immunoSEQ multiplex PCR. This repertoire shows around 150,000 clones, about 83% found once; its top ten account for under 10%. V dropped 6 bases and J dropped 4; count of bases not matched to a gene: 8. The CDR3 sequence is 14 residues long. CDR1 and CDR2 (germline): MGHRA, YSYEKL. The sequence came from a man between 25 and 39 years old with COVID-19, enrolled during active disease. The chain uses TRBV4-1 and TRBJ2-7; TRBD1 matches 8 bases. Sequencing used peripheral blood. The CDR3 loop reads CASRQGGDGYEQYF. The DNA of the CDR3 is TGCGCCAGCAGACAGGGGGGAGACGGATACGAGCAGTACTTC.